One and the same sample provided the 21 T cell receptor beta chains below, sequenced in a study of glioma-infiltrating T cells. The iRepertoire nested amplicon-rescue multiplex PCR amplified TCR alpha and beta CDR3s from RNA. TCRdb redid the calling of the multiplex PCR reads with MiXCR, one entry per CDR3 protein. This sample has a few hundred thousand distinct CDR3 sequences; roughly two fifths occur once, and the top ten carry around 12%. The sample comprised glioma tissue, nonneoplastic brain tissue, or PBMCs (not recorded which). The receptors here all came from a human donor with low-grade glioma or glioblastoma, undergoing nonglioma brain surgery, or in good health (not recorded which).

The table lists this clonotype with many counts. The V call is TRBV27, the J call TRBJ1-3; D call uncertain. Trimming took 8 bases from V and 1 from J, leaving 9 bases between them. Germline V gene lookup returns CDR1 MNHEY and CDR2 SMNVEV (reference sequence). The CDR3 runs to 13 residues. The CDR3 nucleotides are TGTGCCAGCCGACGTGGGTCTGGAAACACCATATATTTT. It specifies CASRRGSGNTIYF.

The chain links TRBV24-1 to TRBJ2-7, with no clear D. Trimming stripped 3 bases from V and 5 bases from J, with 10 bases between. CDR3 length equals 13 residues. CDR1 is KGHDR, CDR2 SFDVKD, per germline. The CDR3 DNA is TGTGCCACCAGTGATGCCCGAATCAACGAGCAGTACTTC. This sequence encodes CATSDARINEQYF.

A note on this clonotype: This may be a read error: a much more frequent sequence differs by one nucleotide. V usage is TRBV15 and J usage is TRBJ2-7, with 15 nucleotides matching TRBD2. The germline CDR1 and CDR2 sequences are LNHNV and YYDKDF (reference sequence). The CDR3 has 16 residues. V lost 0 bases to trimming and J lost 7 bases; unmatched junction nucleotides: 4. The CDR3 reads CATSRDRGLAGGEQYF. The DNA of the CDR3 is TGTGCCACCAGCAGAGATCGGGGACTAGCGGGAGGAGAGCAGTACTTC.

This clonotype was counted between two and nine times. J is TRBJ2-5 and V is TRBV7-9; the D gene is possibly TRBD2 (5 bases). The CDR3 length is 16 residues. V was cut by 2 bases and J by 0 bases, with 13 bases left in between. Germline CDR1 SEHNR, CDR2 FQNEAQ (reference sequence). CDR3: CASSLRPPGYQETQYF. CDR3 DNA: TGTGCCAGCAGCTTACGCCCGCCGGGGTACCAAGAGACCCAGTACTTC.

This clonotype was observed once. The rearrangement links TRBV7-2 to TRBJ2-5; TRBD2 matches at 9 bases. Unmatched junction bases numbered 22, after V lost 4 bases and J lost 4 bases. The CDR3 is 20 residues long. The germline V gene encodes CDR1 SGHTA and CDR2 FQGNSA. The chain's CDR3 is CASSWIQGIQREARRETQYF. As DNA, the CDR3 is TGTGCCAGCAGCTGGATACAGGGGATCCAGCGGGAGGCCCGCCGAGAGACCCAGTACTTC.

For this clonotype: A much larger clone lies a single base off, so this may be a read error. The rearrangement links TRBV12-3 or TRBV12-4 to TRBJ2-7; D is possibly TRBD2 (6 bases). There are 13 residues in the CDR3. V gave up 2 bases and J gave up 3 bases, with 8 bases separating them. CDR3: CASSLRTNYEQYF. The CDR3 region has the DNA TGTGCCAGCAGTTTACGGACTAACTACGAGCAGTACTTC.

This clonotype was seen a handful of times. The V and J genes are TRBV7-2 and TRBJ2-1; D ambiguous. The V gene lost 0 bases and the J gene lost 6 bases, with 9 bases spanning the gap. This CDR3 region has 14 residues. CDR1 and CDR2 from the germline V gene are SGHTA and FQGNSA. Here the CDR3 reads CASSLALGSNEQFF. The CDR3 DNA follows: TGTGCCAGCAGCTTAGCCCTAGGAAGCAATGAGCAGTTCTTC.

About this clonotype: Just one base apart from a much larger clone, this may be a read error. CDR3 DNA sequence: TGTGCCAGCAGTTACTCGACCCCGCCCTCCTACGGGCAGTACTTC. Translated: CASSYSTPPSYGQYF. The chain joins TRBV6-2 or TRBV6-3 to TRBJ2-7; the D is unclear. This CDR3 has 15 amino acids. Germline CDR1 is MNHEY and CDR2 is SVGEGT.

The chain carries TRBV3-1 and TRBJ2-4; 9 positions agree with TRBD1. V shed 4 bases and J 7 bases; nucleotides not matched to a gene: 5. This CDR3 spans 14 amino acids. Germline V gene data show CDR1 as LGHDT and CDR2 as YNNKEL (reference sequence). The CDR3 spells CASSRGTGKNIQYF. The CDR3 coding sequence is TGTGCCAGCAGCCGCGGGACAGGGAAGAACATTCAGTACTTC.

Many counts were recorded for this clonotype. The chain employs TRBV15 and TRBJ1-2, with unresolved D. The germline V gene has CDR1 LNHNV and CDR2 YYDKDF (reference sequence). Trimming took 8 bases from V and 7 from J, leaving 17 bases between them. This CDR3 comprises 13 residues. CDR3 bases: TGTGCCACCTCCCGGGGAGAAATCTCTGGCTACACCTTC. As protein: CATSRGEISGYTF.

The chain is built from TRBV7-2 and TRBJ1-3, with 7 positions matching TRBD1. V was clipped by 4 bases and J by 4 bases; unmatched bases: 10. Germline assignment: CDR1 SGHTA and CDR2 FQGNSA. The CDR3 consists of 16 residues. The CDR3 nucleotides are TGTGCCAGCAGCTCGATACCAGGGGGGAGAGGAAACACCATATATTTT. Protein: CASSSIPGGRGNTIYF.

This clonotype appeared a few times. The genes are TRBV20-1 and TRBJ1-2; D unresolved. Germline CDR1 reads DFQATT; CDR2 reads SNEGSKA (reference sequence). The CDR3 is 13 amino acids. V was shortened by 2 bases and J by 2 bases, with 9 bases between the two germline ends. The CDR3 coding sequence is TGCAGTGCTAGATCGGACGGGAACTATGGCTACACCTTC. Translating gives CSARSDGNYGYTF.

The chain employs TRBV4-3 and TRBJ1-3; D is undetermined. Germline values: CDR1 LGHNA, CDR2 YSLEER. CDR3 length equals 18 residues. Trimming removed 1 base at V and 4 bases at J, with 20 bases between. CDR3 DNA sequence: TGCGCCAGCAGCCAAGTGGGCATTCGTGCAGGAGAGGGAAACACCATATATTTT. Translating gives CASSQVGIRAGEGNTIYF.

With respect to this clonotype: A much larger clone lies one base from this, so it may be a read error. This chain connects TRBV27 to TRBJ1-1; weak D call: TRBD1 (5 bases). CDR1 is MNHEY and CDR2 is SMNVEV in the germline V gene (reference sequence). V lost 4 bases and J 4 bases, leaving 13 bases between the germline ends. The CDR3 is 14 amino acids. CDR3 DNA sequence: TGTGCCAGCAGTTCGATAGGGGCAAGCACTGAAGCTTTCTTT. Translating it yields CASSSIGASTEAFF.

Comment on this clonotype: A much larger clone sits a single nucleotide away, making a read error possible. This chain links TRBV15 with TRBJ2-1; D gene ambiguous. The CDR3 sequence is 15 residues long. Germline CDR1 reads LNHNV; CDR2 reads YYDKDF (reference sequence). The V gene lost 6 bases and the J gene lost 2 bases, with 14 bases spanning the gap. The CDR3 DNA sequence: TGTGCCACCAGAAATTCAGGAACCCCCTACAATGAGCAGTTCTTC. Its translation is CATRNSGTPYNEQFF.

The chain is built from TRBV7-9 and TRBJ1-4; D gene uncertain. The CDR3 length is 12 residues. V lost 7 bases, J lost 7 bases, and 10 bases lay in between. CDR1 is SEHNR and CDR2 is FQNEAQ in the germline V gene (reference sequence). CDR3 in amino acids: CASNPGGEKLFF. CDR3 DNA: TGTGCCAGCAACCCTGGCGGTGAAAAACTGTTTTTT.

As to this clonotype: Because the CDR3 is missing its conserved closing phenylalanine or tryptophan, this is likely a read error. The chain recombines TRBV20-1 with TRBJ2-3; TRBD2 is a possible D gene (6 bases). The CDR3 is made up of 12 amino acids. Germline V lookup: CDR1 DFQATT, CDR2 SNEGSKA (reference sequence). V was shortened by 5 bases and J by 6 bases, with 12 bases between the two germline ends. Written as DNA, the CDR3 is TGCAGTGCTTTTGATGGGGGGGATACGCAGTATCTT. Translated: CSAFDGGDTQYL.

This clonotype was recorded a few times. The chain carries TRBV6-1 and TRBJ2-7; 9 bases fit TRBD1. Germline V lookup: CDR1 MNHNS, CDR2 SASEGT. CDR3 length: 16 residues. Trimming cost V 1 base and J 1 base; bases outside gene matches: 5. DNA of the CDR3: TGTGCCAGCAGTGAAGGGGGACAGGGCCTATCCTACGAGCAGTACTTC. This sequence encodes CASSEGGQGLSYEQYF.

This clonotype was recorded at least ten times. This chain links TRBV10-3 with TRBJ1-1; no clear D. Germline V CDR1 and CDR2: ENHRY, SYGVKD. The V and J ends lost 2 bases and 3 bases respectively, with 13 bases between them. This CDR3 contains 15 residues. CDR3 amino acids: CAISEVATHDTEAFF. The CDR3 DNA is TGTGCCATCAGTGAGGTAGCGACACATGACACTGAAGCTTTCTTT.

This clonotype has more than one count but fewer than ten. The V and J genes are TRBV27 and TRBJ2-7, with 10 bases lining up with TRBD2. CDR1 MNHEY and CDR2 SMNVEV come from the germline V gene (reference sequence). Unmatched junction bases numbered 7, after V lost 2 bases and J lost 0 bases. CDR3 length equals 17 residues. The CDR3 loop reads CASSLIAGGPSSYEQYF. The CDR3 region has the DNA TGTGCCAGCAGTTTAATAGCGGGAGGCCCGAGCTCCTACGAGCAGTACTTC.

This clonotype was counted ten times or more. This chain joins TRBV20-1 and TRBJ2-3; D not resolved. The CDR3 covers 14 residues. Germline V gene lookup returns CDR1 DFQATT and CDR2 SNEGSKA (reference sequence). V lost 3 bases to trimming and J lost 1 base, with 11 bases between them. DNA of the CDR3: TGCAGTGCTAGTATAGTCGAGGGCACAGATACGCAGTATTTT. Protein sequence: CSASIVEGTDTQYF.